In its sample, the clone carrying this TCR beta chain was seen many times. Time point reported: patch test 1, 2 weeks after DPC sensitization. Treatment indicated: therapeutic diphenylcyclopropenone sensitization with weekly scalp DPC. The CDR3 loop spans 15 amino acids. CDR1 and CDR2 from the germline V gene are SGHTA and FQGNSA. V gave up 1 base and J gave up 5 bases, with 11 bases separating them. What the library attached to individual cDNA molecules were unique molecular identifiers. Authors' analysis steps: Counting gave a median of around 100,000 TCRs per sample, with values ranging from 23,224 to 690,600. MiXCR, applied by TCRdb to the RACE reads, yields one record per CDR3 protein. These V and J calls derive from TCRdb rather than the authors' analysis. This sample has tens of thousands of distinct CDR3 sequences; roughly 10% occur once, and the top ten carry about 3.5%. This record comes from a study of human T cells and chemical hapten exposure.

The sample was whole blood, taken in connection with sensitization to the hapten diphenylcyclopropenone (DPC). The genes are TRBV7-2 and TRBJ1-4; tentatively, D is TRBD1 (6 bases). This TCR was sampled from a woman in her sixties with alopecia areata. Some clones in this sample may be carry-over from other donors' samples. The CDR3 is CASSLDPGGNEKLFF. In DNA form, the CDR3 reads TGTGCCAGCAGCTTAGATCCGGGGGGCAATGAAAAACTGTTTTTT. Supplemented by reference TRBV7-2 and TRBJ1-4, the full variable domain reads GAGVSQSPSNKVTEKGKDVELRCDPISGHTALYWYRQSLGQGLEFLIYFQGNSAPDKSGLPSDRFSAERTGGSVSTLTIQRTQQEDSAVYLCASSLDPGGNEKLFFGSGTQLSVL.